Following are 9 T cell receptor beta chains from one sample sequenced in a study of glioma-infiltrating T cells. TCR alpha and beta CDR3 regions were amplified from RNA using iRepertoire nested multiplex PCR. TCRdb processed the multiplex PCR reads anew with MiXCR; each CDR3 protein has one entry. This sample has more than 300,000 distinct CDR3 sequences, with roughly two fifths found just once. The sequencing sample was made of glioma tissue, nonneoplastic brain tissue, or PBMCs (not recorded which). These receptors were obtained from a human donor with low-grade glioma or glioblastoma, undergoing nonglioma brain surgery, or in good health (not recorded which).

The CDR3 reads CASSLRGGGGYTF. Here the CDR3 DNA reads TGTGCCAGCAGCTTAAGAGGTGGCGGTGGCTACACCTTC. V is TRBV7-3 and J is TRBJ1-2; no clear D gene. CDR1 SGHTA and CDR2 FQGTGA come from the germline V gene. Trimming removed 1 base from V and 7 bases from J, with 10 bases in between. This CDR3 comprises 13 residues.

The chain joins TRBV4-1 to TRBJ1-6, with 10 bases lining up with TRBD1. CDR3 length: 17 amino acids. Per germline, CDR1 MGHRA and CDR2 YSYEKL. The junction had 8 bases not matched to a gene; V was cut back by 2 bases and J by 7 bases. CDR3 coding DNA: TGCGCCAGCAGCCAAAACCCGGGACAGGGGATGAATTCACCCCTCCACTTT. Encoded protein: CASSQNPGQGMNSPLHF.

This clonotype was seen a few times. DNA of the CDR3: TGTGCCAGCAGTTACTCCGGAATAAATGAAAAACTGTTTTTT. It is translated as CASSYSGINEKLFF. The chain recombines TRBV6-6 with TRBJ1-4; D not certain. Trimming pared 0 bases from V and 5 bases from J, leaving 7 bases between. Germline loops: CDR1 MNHNY, CDR2 SVGAGI (reference sequence). The CDR3 totals 14 residues.

In regard to this clonotype: At one end, the junction sequence differs from germline, possibly due to a read error. This chain links TRBV29-1 with TRBJ2-3; D not resolved. The germline V gene encodes CDR1 SQVTM and CDR2 ANQGSEA. The CDR3 extends over 14 amino acids. In DNA, the CDR3 is TGCAGCGTCGAAAAGGGTGCGAACACAGATACGAAGTATTTT. Translated: CSVEKGANTDTKYF.

The genes are TRBV2 and TRBJ2-3; the match to TRBD2 covers 8 bases. The V and J ends lost 7 bases and 5 bases, in that order; junction bases with no gene match: 14. Germline V gene lookup returns CDR1 SNHLY and CDR2 FYNNEI. CDR3 length equals 16 residues. The DNA for the CDR3 is TGTGCCAGCAAAGGGTCTCGGACTAGCATCAAAGATACGCAGTATTTT. As protein: CASKGSRTSIKDTQYF.

V gene TRBV2 combines with J gene TRBJ2-2, with D tentatively TRBD2 (5 bases). CDR3 length: 14 amino acids. Germline V gives CDR1 SNHLY, CDR2 FYNNEI. The V gene lost 7 bases and the J gene lost 1 base, with 10 bases spanning the gap. This CDR3 reads CASKRGQNTGELFF. The CDR3 coding sequence is TGTGCCAGCAAGCGAGGGCAGAACACCGGGGAGCTGTTTTTT.

The rearrangement links TRBV18 to TRBJ2-3; D might be TRBD1 (5 bases). The V end lost 3 bases, the J end lost 0 bases, and 10 bases lay between the germline ends. The germline V gene has CDR1 KGHSH and CDR2 LQKENI. The CDR3 runs 15 residues. This chain's CDR3 is CASSPGGQSTDTQYF. CDR3 coding DNA: TGTGCCAGCTCACCCGGCGGACAAAGCACAGATACGCAGTATTTT.

The J gene is TRBJ2-7, the V gene TRBV20-1, with a tentative D call TRBD2 (6 bases). Germline lookup yields CDR1 DFQATT and CDR2 SNEGSKA (reference sequence). The CDR3 loop spans 14 amino acids. Trimming shortened V by 1 base and J by 0 bases, and 10 bases separated the two germline ends. Here the CDR3 reads CSARAGETSYEQYF. CDR3 bases: TGCAGTGCTAGAGCGGGGGAGACCTCCTACGAGCAGTACTTC.

V gene TRBV27 combines with J gene TRBJ2-7; D may be TRBD1 (5 bases). There are 13 residues in the CDR3. V lost 3 bases, J lost 2 bases, and 8 bases lay in between. Germline CDR1 and CDR2: MNHEY and SMNVEV (reference sequence). The CDR3 here is CASSLLGAYEQYF. The DNA for the CDR3 is TGTGCCAGCAGTTTGCTAGGGGCCTACGAGCAGTACTTC.